This T cell receptor (beta chain) is from a study of OX40 agonist ivuxolimab in advanced cancers. Trimming cost V 2 bases and J 0 bases, with 16 bases left between them. CDR1 and CDR2 (germline): SGHTA, FQGNSA. The CDR3 covers 18 residues. About this clone: As yet, its antigen is unknown.

Study-level findings and limits: CD8+ T cells (on average) carried more expanded clones than CD4+ T cells.

Profiling relied on immunoSEQ multiplex PCR, and the TCRdb table lists in-frame clones only, not all of them. The data show roughly 100,000 clones, just under 95% seen once. This clonotype originated in an adult with an advanced solid tumor such as melanoma, head and neck, liver or kidney cancer. The V gene is TRBV7-2, the J gene TRBJ1-4; D perhaps matches TRBD1 (5 bases). The specimen was CD4+ or CD8+ T cells sorted from blood, collected in a trial of the OX40 agonist ivuxolimab. The CDR3, as DNA: TGTGCCAGCAGCTTATATACAGGATACAGCGCAACTAATGAAAAACTGTTTTTT. Residues: CASSLYTGYSATNEKLFF.